This T cell receptor (beta chain) was identified during a study of Graves' ophthalmopathy and Graves' hyperthyroidism. The study's findings and limits: Blood also held most thyroid clonotypes expanded above 0.001 frequency.

V gave up 5 bases and J gave up 2 bases, with 14 bases separating them. Germline values: CDR1 SGHRS, CDR2 YFSETQ. The CDR3 spans 14 residues. The TCR beta CDR3 regions underwent amplification from RNA transcripts. Second-round multiplex PCR followed a first-round RT-PCR using HTBI primers. TCRdb re-derived calls from the multiplex PCR reads in MiXCR, one entry per CDR3 protein. There are fewer than 350,000 distinct CDR3 sequences in the sample; roughly 16% occur only once, and around an eighth lies in the top ten. Pregnant or lactating patients and those with other autoimmune diseases or uncontrolled infections were excluded. This clonotype was observed at least ten times. The antigen is not known.

This chain connects TRBV5-1 to TRBJ2-7; D unclear. The receptor was isolated from an adult man with Graves' ophthalmopathy. The sequenced sample was peripheral blood. This chain's CDR3 is CASSKEAGPYEQYF. The DNA of the CDR3 is TGCGCCAGCAGTAAAGAGGCAGGTCCCTACGAGCAGTACTTC. Full variable domain (remainder filled in from reference TRBV5-1 and TRBJ2-7): KAGVTQTPRYLIKTRGQQVTLSCSPISGHRSVSWYQQTPGQGLQFLFEYFSETQRNKGNFPGRFSGRQFSNSRSEMNVSTLELGDSALYLCASSKEAGPYEQYFGPGTRLTVT.